These 21 T cell receptor beta chains were all obtained from the same sample, sequenced in a study of T cell responses to AZD1222 COVID-19 vaccine. Sequencing used immunoSEQ multiplex PCR; TCRdb keeps in-frame clones, though not all of them. The sample gives tens of thousands of clones, about 90% of which show up once; roughly 17% is in the top ten. The sample here was peripheral blood, taken on day 0 of AZD1222 vaccination. Source of these receptors: an adult in good health.

The chain has TRBV7-2 and TRBJ1-2, with a weak D call TRBD1 (5 bases). Germline V gives CDR1 SGHTA, CDR2 FQGNSA. V shed 0 bases and J shed 8 bases, with 13 bases lying between them. The length of the CDR3 is 14 residues. CDR3: CASSLATERGGYTF. In nucleotides, the CDR3 is TGTGCCAGCAGCTTAGCGACAGAGCGGGGAGGCTACACCTTC.

This chain uses TRBV30 with TRBJ1-3; no definite D call. Germline CDR1 and CDR2: GTSNPN and SVGIG (reference sequence). This CDR3 is 14 amino acids long. V lost 0 bases to trimming and J lost 0 bases, with 6 bases between them. The DNA of the CDR3 is TGTGCCTGGAGTGTATCACTCTCTGGAAACACCATATATTTT. This gives the protein CAWSVSLSGNTIYF.

V usage is TRBV4-2 and J usage is TRBJ2-7; 7 nucleotides line up with TRBD1. Germline trimming cut 1 base from V and 6 bases from J; bases unmatched to any gene: 6. This CDR3 comprises 14 residues. CDR1 is LGHNA and CDR2 is YNFKEQ in the germline V gene. CDR3 in amino acids: CASSQATGSSEQYF. CDR3 sequence (DNA): TGTGCCAGCAGCCAAGCGACAGGGTCATCCGAGCAGTACTTC.

CDR3 sequence (DNA): TGTGCCAGCAGCTCCCGACAGGGTATGAGCTCTGGAAACACCATATATTTT. Its protein product is CASSSRQGMSSGNTIYF. The V call is TRBV7-2, the J call TRBJ1-3, with 7 bases fitting TRBD1. Germline V CDR1 and CDR2: SGHTA, FQGNSA. The CDR3 consists of 17 residues. Losses at the gene ends were 4 bases for V and 0 bases for J; bases not matched to a gene: 9.

The chain has TRBV10-1 and TRBJ2-1; 9 nucleotides match TRBD2. Per the germline V gene, CDR1 is WNHNN and CDR2 is SYGVQD (reference sequence). The J segment lost 2 bases and the V segment lost 6 bases, leaving 2 bases of the junction unmatched. The CDR3 loop spans 14 amino acids. The CDR3 DNA sequence: TGCGCCAGCAGAGGACTAGCGCCCTACAATGAGCAGTTCTTC. Its protein is CASRGLAPYNEQFF.

V is TRBV5-1 and J is TRBJ2-7, with a weak D call TRBD1 (6 bases). CDR3 length: 14 residues. V lost 3 bases and J 6 bases, leaving 16 bases between the germline ends. Germline CDR1 SGHRS, CDR2 YFSETQ. The DNA of the CDR3 is TGCGCCAGCAGCTCACCGACAGGTACGGGCGAGCAGTACTTC. This codes for CASSSPTGTGEQYF.

The V and J genes are TRBV19 and TRBJ1-5, with D unresolved. From germline, CDR1 is LNHDA and CDR2 SQIVND (reference sequence). The ends were cut back, 7 bases at V and 2 bases at J, with 15 bases in the middle. The length of the CDR3 is 15 residues. In DNA form, the CDR3 reads TGTGCCAGTACCCGGGAGGCGGTTGGCAATCAGCCCCAGCATTTT. Its protein product is CASTREAVGNQPQHF.

V is TRBV18 and J is TRBJ1-2, with 8 bases fitting TRBD1. Germline values: CDR1 KGHSH, CDR2 LQKENI. The CDR3 contains 15 residues. Unmatched junction bases numbered 5, after V lost 5 bases and J lost 0 bases. The CDR3, as DNA: TGTGCCAGCTCATCGTCACAGGGGGCTAACTATGGCTACACCTTC. This encodes CASSSSQGANYGYTF.

This chain connects TRBV29-1 to TRBJ1-2; 7 nucleotides align to TRBD1. Per germline, CDR1 SQVTM and CDR2 ANQGSEA. The CDR3 has 14 amino acids. V shed 6 bases and J 1 base; nucleotides not matched to a gene: 8. For the CDR3, the DNA is TGCAGCGTCGGCCGGGACAGAAATAACTATGGCTACACCTTC. Its protein product is CSVGRDRNNYGYTF.

This chain joins TRBV25-1 and TRBJ2-3; 11 bases are a match to TRBD2. This CDR3 is built from 16 residues. In germline, CDR1 is MGHDK, CDR2 SYGVNS. Unmatched junction bases numbered 6, after V lost 3 bases and J lost 4 bases. In DNA form, the CDR3 reads TGTGCCAGCAGTGACTTAGCGGGAGGGAAGCCAGATACGCAGTATTTT. As protein: CASSDLAGGKPDTQYF. Full variable domain (missing parts from reference TRBV25-1 and TRBJ2-3): EADIYQTPRYLVIGTGKKITLECSQTMGHDKMYWYQQDPGMELHLIHYSYGVNSTEKGDLSSESTVSRIRTEHFPLTLESARPSHTSQYLCASSDLAGGKPDTQYFGPGTRLTVL.

The V gene is TRBV7-6, the J gene TRBJ2-3, with D possibly called TRBD1 or TRBD2 (5 bases each). The germline gives CDR1 SGHVS, CDR2 FNYEAQ. CDR3 length: 16 residues. The V gene lost 0 bases and the J gene lost 0 bases, with 10 bases spanning the gap. The CDR3 is CASSLARGLSTDTQYF. Written as DNA, the CDR3 is TGTGCCAGCAGCTTAGCTCGGGGCCTCAGCACAGATACGCAGTATTTT.

Regarding this clone: Germline and junction disagree at one end, which may indicate a read error. The V call is TRBV24-1, the J call TRBJ1-1; D is uncertain. The CDR3 runs 13 residues. In germline, CDR1 is KGHDR, CDR2 SFDVKD. CDR3 in amino acids: CATSVLANTEAFF. In DNA, the CDR3 is TGTGCCACCAGTGTTTTGGCGAACACTGAAGCTTTCTTT.

V gene TRBV28 combines with J gene TRBJ2-7; 14 bases map to TRBD2. The germline V gene encodes CDR1 MDHEN and CDR2 SYDVKM. This CDR3 has 17 amino acids. After removal of 6 bases from V and 3 bases from J, the junction contained 10 bases not matched to a gene. CDR3 nucleotide sequence: TGTGCCAGCAGACGGATAGGGACTAGCGGGAGCAGCTACGAGCAGTACTTC. Its translation is CASRRIGTSGSSYEQYF. The full variable domain, with the rest looked up from reference TRBV28 and TRBJ2-7, is DVKVTQSSRYLVKRTGEKVFLECVQDMDHENMFWYRQDPGLGLRLIYFSYDVKMKEKGDIPEGYSVSREKKERFSLILESASTNQTSMYLCASRRIGTSGSSYEQYFGPGTRLTVT.

The rearrangement uses TRBV7-3 and TRBJ1-2; 8 nucleotides match TRBD1. V shed 5 bases, J shed 1 base, and the junction held 6 bases outside the gene matches. There are 15 residues in the CDR3. CDR1 is SGHTA, CDR2 FQGTGA, per germline. The CDR3 reads CASSLNTGGNYGYTF. CDR3 nucleotide sequence: TGTGCCAGCAGCCTGAATACAGGGGGTAACTATGGCTACACCTTC.

The J gene is TRBJ1-6, the V gene TRBV9; the D is unclear. The ends were cut back, 4 bases at V and 8 bases at J, with 13 bases in the middle. Germline V CDR1 and CDR2: SGDLS, YYNGEE. The CDR3 runs 14 residues. Written as DNA, the CDR3 is TGTGCCAGCAGCTTAGGTCAGAAAGATTCACCCCTCCACTTT. Protein: CASSLGQKDSPLHF.

The chain carries TRBV4-1 and TRBJ1-4; maybe TRBD1 (5 bases). Germline-derived CDR1 and CDR2 are MGHRA and YSYEKL. Trimming stripped 5 bases from V and 4 bases from J, with 14 bases between. The CDR3 spans 15 residues. CDR3: CASSRGSNDNEKLFF. The DNA for the CDR3 is TGCGCCAGCAGCAGGGGTAGCAACGATAATGAAAAACTGTTTTTT.

This sequence joins TRBV30 and TRBJ1-4; D call uncertain. V was pared by 8 bases and J by 0 bases, with 7 bases between. This CDR3 is 12 amino acids long. Germline CDR1 GTSNPN, CDR2 SVGIG (reference sequence). CDR3 DNA sequence: TGTGCCGGCACCTCAACTAATGAAAAACTGTTTTTT. Encoded protein: CAGTSTNEKLFF.

The genes are TRBV6-5 and TRBJ2-1; 9 positions agree with TRBD2. CDR3 length: 14 amino acids. The V gene end was trimmed by 5 bases and the J gene end by 4 bases; junction bases not matched to a gene: 3. CDR1 is MNHEY, CDR2 SVGAGI, per germline. CDR3 sequence reads: CASSLAGRYNEQFF. CDR3 DNA: TGTGCCAGCAGTCTAGCGGGAAGGTACAATGAGCAGTTCTTC.

As to this clone: Its ends do not fully match the called genes, so a read error is possible. The rearrangement joins TRBV19 to TRBJ2-7; TRBD2 agrees at 9 bases. The germline V gene encodes CDR1 LNHDA and CDR2 SQIVND (reference sequence). This CDR3 region has 14 residues. The CDR3 nucleotides read TGTGCCACCCGCCCGGCTAGCGGGACCTACGGGCAGTACTTC. Its translation is CATRPASGTYGQYF. The full variable domain, rest sourced from reference TRBV19 and TRBJ2-7, is DGGITQSPKYLFRKEGQNVTLSCEQNLNHDAMYWYRQDPGQGLRLIYYSQIVNDFQKGDIAEGYSVSREKKESFPLTVTSAQKNPTAFYLCATRPASGTYGQYFGPGTRLTVT.

The rearrangement joins TRBV9 to TRBJ2-7, with D uncertain. The CDR3 extends over 17 amino acids. V lost 6 bases and J 3 bases, leaving 25 bases between the germline ends. Per the germline V gene, CDR1 is SGDLS and CDR2 is YYNGEE. The CDR3 DNA reads as TGTGCCAGCACCCTCAAGGCCAGCCTCGCCACCGTCTACGAGCAGTACTTC. It codes for CASTLKASLATVYEQYF.

This chain joins TRBV9 and TRBJ2-7; D gene ambiguous. This CDR3 is 15 amino acids long. In germline, CDR1 is SGDLS, CDR2 YYNGEE. Trimming cost V 0 bases and J 0 bases, with 10 bases left between them. The CDR3 region is CASSVAGTSSYEQYF. DNA for the CDR3: TGTGCCAGCAGCGTAGCCGGTACAAGCTCCTACGAGCAGTACTTC.